The 16 T cell receptor beta chains below all came from one sample that was sequenced in a study of identical twins. TCRdb used MiXCR to reprocess the 5' RACE reads, holding one entry per CDR3 protein. The sample comprises about 890,000 distinct CDR3 sequences, approximately 13% of which are singletons, and around 1.6% rests with the top ten. Another study also made use of these data, one on yellow fever vaccine responses in identical twins.

Sequenced sample: PBMCs. The receptors here all came from a woman under 30 in good health.

This clonotype appeared many times. The chain joins TRBV28 to TRBJ2-1, with D possibly being TRBD1 (6 bases). The CDR3 extends over 13 amino acids. Germline-derived CDR1 and CDR2 are MDHEN and SYDVKM. Trimming cost V 11 bases and J 4 bases, with 15 bases left between them. This CDR3 reads CAAERGGYNEQFF. The CDR3 nucleotides are TGTGCCGCCGAACGAGGGGGTTACAATGAGCAGTTCTTC.

V gene TRBV6-1 combines with J gene TRBJ2-3; 9 bases map to TRBD2. The CDR3 is 16 residues long. The germline V gene encodes CDR1 MNHNS and CDR2 SASEGT. With 4 bases clipped from V and 1 base from J, the junction kept 6 bases outside the gene matches. The CDR3 here is CASSVIAGVRTDTQYF. The CDR3 DNA reads as TGTGCCAGCAGTGTAATAGCGGGAGTTCGCACAGATACGCAGTATTTT.

The chain uses TRBV10-3 and TRBJ2-2, with 8 nucleotides matching TRBD2. V lost 2 bases to trimming and J lost 2 bases; unmatched junction nucleotides: 1. Germline CDR1 and CDR2: ENHRY and SYGVKD. The CDR3 length is 15 residues. The DNA for the CDR3 is TGTGCCATCAGTGAGACTAGCGGAAACACCGGGGAGCTGTTTTTT. Protein product: CAISETSGNTGELFF.

The table lists this clonotype with a few counts. The chain links TRBV12-3 or TRBV12-4 to TRBJ2-1; tentatively, D is TRBD2 (5 bases). This CDR3 comprises 9 residues. Trimming shortened V by 8 bases and J by 9 bases, and 5 bases separated the two germline ends. As DNA, the CDR3 is TGTGCCAGCGGGAGTGAGCAGTTCTTC. It translates to CASGSEQFF.

This clonotype has more than one count but fewer than ten. The chain recombines TRBV10-3 with TRBJ1-1; D remains unclear. The CDR3 is 12 amino acids. CDR1 and CDR2 (germline): ENHRY, SYGVKD. The V end lost 3 bases, the J end lost 11 bases, and 13 bases lay between the germline ends. The DNA of the CDR3 is TGTGCCATCAGTGACCCTTACGCGGAGGCTTTCTTT. This translates into CAISDPYAEAFF.

This clonotype was found a few times. The chain joins TRBV12-3 or TRBV12-4 to TRBJ2-3; D remains ambiguous. The CDR3 runs to 15 residues. Trimming took off 3 bases at V and 2 bases at J, with 12 bases between the two ends. CDR3 nucleotide sequence: TGTGCCAGCAGTTTTGGTCGAGCGCACACAGATACGCAGTATTTT. This codes for CASSFGRAHTDTQYF.

Ten or more counts support this clonotype. V and J are TRBV12-3 or TRBV12-4 and TRBJ1-4; 10 bases map to TRBD1. The CDR3 consists of 14 residues. Trimming at V came to 6 bases and at J to 7 bases, leaving 5 bases not matched to a gene. DNA of the CDR3: TGTGCCAGCAGCCCGACAGGGGGCCGTGAAAAACTGTTTTTT. Translating it yields CASSPTGGREKLFF.

This clonotype was counted at least ten times. This chain uses TRBV5-1 with TRBJ2-3; unclear D gene. Germline lookup yields CDR1 SGHRS and CDR2 YFSETQ. This CDR3 is 17 amino acids long. The ends were cut back, 0 bases at V and 4 bases at J, with 18 bases in the middle. The chain's CDR3 is CASSLDVVSLSPDTQYF. The CDR3 coding sequence is TGCGCCAGCAGCTTGGATGTTGTCTCACTAAGTCCAGATACGCAGTATTTT.

The J gene is TRBJ2-7, the V gene TRBV28; a weak D match, TRBD1 (6 bases). Germline lookup yields CDR1 MDHEN and CDR2 SYDVKM. This CDR3 region has 14 residues. V was cut by 4 bases and J by 4 bases, with 14 bases left in between. The CDR3 nucleotides are TGTGCCAGCAGTTCCGGGGACACTCGGTACGAGCAGTACGTC. This encodes CASSSGDTRYEQYV.

This clonotype occurred many times. The rearrangement joins TRBV5-1 to TRBJ1-5; the match to TRBD1 covers 7 bases. The germline V gene has CDR1 SGHRS and CDR2 YFSETQ. V lost 0 bases, J lost 3 bases, and 3 bases stayed unmatched. CDR3 length: 15 residues. The CDR3 loop is CASSLGGQPNQPQHF. Written as DNA, the CDR3 is TGCGCCAGCAGCTTGGGGGGACAGCCCAATCAGCCCCAGCATTTT.

The J gene is TRBJ1-2, the V gene TRBV25-1; TRBD1 aligns across 10 bases. This CDR3 region has 15 residues. Looked up from germline, CDR1 is MGHDK and CDR2 is SYGVNS. V trimming: 1 base; J trimming: 3 bases; junction bases outside the gene matches: 2. For the CDR3, the DNA is TGTGCCAGCAGTGAATGGGGGACAGGGGACTATGGCTACACCTTC. It specifies CASSEWGTGDYGYTF.

This clonotype was picked up a small number of times. The chain employs TRBV4-1 and TRBJ2-1, with 10 bases fitting TRBD1. The germline V gene has CDR1 MGHRA and CDR2 YSYEKL. CDR3 length: 16 residues. V was pared by 3 bases and J by 7 bases, with 9 bases of the junction left unmatched. The CDR3, as DNA: TGCGCCAGCAGCCATCCCGGACAGGGGGATCGAAATGAGCAGTTCTTC. It specifies CASSHPGQGDRNEQFF.

This clonotype showed up just a few times. The rearrangement links TRBV20-1 to TRBJ2-1, with 10 bases lining up with TRBD1. V dropped 1 base and J dropped 7; count of bases not matched to a gene: 7. Germline-derived CDR1 and CDR2 are DFQATT and SNEGSKA (reference sequence). The CDR3 covers 15 residues. CDR3: CSARVRTGGTNEQFF. DNA for the CDR3: TGCAGTGCTAGAGTGAGGACAGGGGGTACGAATGAGCAGTTCTTC.

This clonotype was seen a few times. V and J are TRBV10-3 and TRBJ2-3; perhaps TRBD1 as D (6 bases). The CDR3 totals 21 residues. The germline V and J ends were trimmed by 5 bases and 0 bases, with 30 bases remaining between them. Germline loops: CDR1 ENHRY, CDR2 SYGVKD. The CDR3 sequence: CAISSTGTDERREQSTDTQYF. The DNA for the CDR3 is TGTGCCATCAGTTCTACAGGGACCGACGAGAGACGAGAACAGAGCACAGATACGCAGTATTTT.

The rearrangement links TRBV20-1 to TRBJ1-3; no clear D gene. The CDR3 consists of 14 residues. The germline V gene has CDR1 DFQATT and CDR2 SNEGSKA (reference sequence). Trimming shortened V by 7 bases and J by 0 bases, and 13 bases separated the two germline ends. The chain's CDR3 is CSVSEVSSGNTIYF. CDR3 in DNA: TGCAGTGTTAGCGAAGTGAGCTCTGGAAACACCATATATTTT.

This clonotype was counted between two and nine times. V and J are TRBV6-1 and TRBJ2-2, with TRBD1 identical over 11 bases. Germline values: CDR1 MNHNS, CDR2 SASEGT. After removal of 7 bases from V and 5 bases from J, the junction contained 3 bases not matched to a gene. This CDR3 comprises 14 residues. The CDR3 is CASNRDRGTGELFF. The CDR3 nucleotides are TGTGCCAGCAACCGGGACAGGGGGACCGGGGAGCTGTTTTTT.